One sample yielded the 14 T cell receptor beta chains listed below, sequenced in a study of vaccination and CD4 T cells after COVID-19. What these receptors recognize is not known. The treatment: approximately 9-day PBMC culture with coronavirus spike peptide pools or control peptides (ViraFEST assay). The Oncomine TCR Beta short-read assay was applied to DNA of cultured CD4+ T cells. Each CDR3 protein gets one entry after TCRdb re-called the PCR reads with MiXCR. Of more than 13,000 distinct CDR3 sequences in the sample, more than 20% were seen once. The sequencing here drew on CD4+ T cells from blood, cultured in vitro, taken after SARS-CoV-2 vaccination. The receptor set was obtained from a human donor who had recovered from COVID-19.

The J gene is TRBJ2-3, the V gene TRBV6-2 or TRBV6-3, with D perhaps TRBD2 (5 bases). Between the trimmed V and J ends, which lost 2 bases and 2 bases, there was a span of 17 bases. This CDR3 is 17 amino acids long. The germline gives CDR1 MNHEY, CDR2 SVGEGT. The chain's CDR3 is CASSYPIGSWVTDTQYF. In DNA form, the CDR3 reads TGTGCCAGCAGTTACCCCATTGGGAGTTGGGTCACAGATACGCAGTATTTT.

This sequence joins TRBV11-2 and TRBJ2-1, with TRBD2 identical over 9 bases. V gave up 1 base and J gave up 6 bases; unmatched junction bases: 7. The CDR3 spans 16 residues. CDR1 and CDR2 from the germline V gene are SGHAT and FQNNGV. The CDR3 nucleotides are TGTGCCAGCAGCTTAGGATCCCGCGGGAGGGGCAATGAGCAGTTCTTC. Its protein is CASSLGSRGRGNEQFF.

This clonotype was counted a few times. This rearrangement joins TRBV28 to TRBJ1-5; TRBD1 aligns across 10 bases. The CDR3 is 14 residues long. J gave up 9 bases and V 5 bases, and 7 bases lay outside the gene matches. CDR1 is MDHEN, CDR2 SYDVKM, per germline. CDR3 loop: CASSPRTGGWPQHF. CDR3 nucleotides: TGTGCCAGCAGTCCTAGGACAGGGGGTTGGCCCCAGCATTTT.

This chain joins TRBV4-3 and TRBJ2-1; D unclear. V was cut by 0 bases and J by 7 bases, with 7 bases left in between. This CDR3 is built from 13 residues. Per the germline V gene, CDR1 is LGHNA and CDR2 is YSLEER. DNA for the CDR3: TGCGCCAGCAGCCAAGAGTTAGTAAATGAGCAGTTCTTC. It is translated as CASSQELVNEQFF.

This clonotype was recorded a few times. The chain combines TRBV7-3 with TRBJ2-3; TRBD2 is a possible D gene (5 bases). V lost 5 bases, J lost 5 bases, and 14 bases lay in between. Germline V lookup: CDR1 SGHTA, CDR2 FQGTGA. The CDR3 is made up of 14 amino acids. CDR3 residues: CASSPDRGRDTQYF. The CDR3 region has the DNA TGTGCCAGCAGCCCCGATCGAGGGAGAGATACGCAGTATTTT.

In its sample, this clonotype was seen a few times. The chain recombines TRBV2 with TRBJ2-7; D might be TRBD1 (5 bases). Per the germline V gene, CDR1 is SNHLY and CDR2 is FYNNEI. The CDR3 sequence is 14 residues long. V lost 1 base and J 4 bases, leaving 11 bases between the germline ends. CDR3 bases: TGTGCCAGCAGTGAAGATCAGGGTCGGTACGAGCAGTACTTC. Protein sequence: CASSEDQGRYEQYF.

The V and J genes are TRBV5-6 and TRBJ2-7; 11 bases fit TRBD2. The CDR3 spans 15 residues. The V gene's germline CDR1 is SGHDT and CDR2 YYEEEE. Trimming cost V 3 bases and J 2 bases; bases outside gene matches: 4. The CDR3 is CASSSLLAGAYEQYF. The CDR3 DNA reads TGTGCCAGCAGCTCCCTACTAGCGGGAGCCTACGAGCAGTACTTC.

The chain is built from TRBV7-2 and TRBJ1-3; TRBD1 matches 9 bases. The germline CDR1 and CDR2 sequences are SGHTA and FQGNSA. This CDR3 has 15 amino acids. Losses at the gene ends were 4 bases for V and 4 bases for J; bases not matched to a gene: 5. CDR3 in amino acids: CASSSTGGPGNTIYF. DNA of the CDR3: TGTGCCAGCAGCTCGACAGGGGGGCCAGGAAACACCATATATTTT.

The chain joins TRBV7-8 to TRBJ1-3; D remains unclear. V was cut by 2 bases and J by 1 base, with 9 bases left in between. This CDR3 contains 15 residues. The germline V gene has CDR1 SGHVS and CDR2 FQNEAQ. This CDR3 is CASSLIQSSGNTIYF. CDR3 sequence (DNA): TGTGCCAGCAGCTTAATCCAGTCTTCTGGAAACACCATATATTTT. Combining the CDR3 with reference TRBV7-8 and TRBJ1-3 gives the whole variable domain GAGVSQSPRYKVAKRGQDVALRCDPISGHVSLFWYQQALGQGPEFLTYFQNEAQLDKSGLPSDRFFAERPEGSVSTLKIQRTQQEDSAVYLCASSLIQSSGNTIYFGEGSWLTVV.

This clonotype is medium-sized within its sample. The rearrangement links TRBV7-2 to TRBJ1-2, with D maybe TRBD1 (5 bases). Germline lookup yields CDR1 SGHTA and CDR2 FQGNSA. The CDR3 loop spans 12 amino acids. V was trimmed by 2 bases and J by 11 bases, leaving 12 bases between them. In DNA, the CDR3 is TGTGCCAGCAGCTTACAACAGGCCTATTACACCTTC. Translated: CASSLQQAYYTF.

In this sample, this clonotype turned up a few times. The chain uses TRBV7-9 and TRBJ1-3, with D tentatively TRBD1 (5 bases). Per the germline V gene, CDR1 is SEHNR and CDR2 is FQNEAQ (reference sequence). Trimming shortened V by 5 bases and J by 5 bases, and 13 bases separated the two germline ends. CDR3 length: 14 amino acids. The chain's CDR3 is CASSPHGGRNTIYF. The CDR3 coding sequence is TGTGCCAGCAGCCCCCACGGGGGGAGAAACACCATATATTTT.

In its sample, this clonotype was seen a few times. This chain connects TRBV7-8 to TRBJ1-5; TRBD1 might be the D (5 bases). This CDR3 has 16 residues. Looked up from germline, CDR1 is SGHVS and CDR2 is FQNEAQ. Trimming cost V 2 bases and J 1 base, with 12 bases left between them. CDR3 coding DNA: TGTGCCAGCAGCTTATCCAGGGTGTTCAGCAATCAGCCCCAGCATTTT. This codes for CASSLSRVFSNQPQHF.

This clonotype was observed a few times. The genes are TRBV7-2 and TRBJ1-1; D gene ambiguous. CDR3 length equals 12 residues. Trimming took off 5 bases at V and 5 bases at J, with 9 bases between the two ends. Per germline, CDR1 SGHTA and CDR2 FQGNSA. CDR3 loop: CASSPWGTEAFF. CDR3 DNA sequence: TGTGCCAGCAGCCCGTGGGGTACTGAAGCTTTCTTT.

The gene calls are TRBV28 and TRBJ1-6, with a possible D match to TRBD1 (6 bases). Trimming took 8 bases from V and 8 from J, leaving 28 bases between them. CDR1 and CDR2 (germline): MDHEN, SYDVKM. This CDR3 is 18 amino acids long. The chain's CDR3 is CASLKQVQGPLGYSPLHF. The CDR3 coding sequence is TGTGCCAGCCTAAAGCAAGTACAGGGCCCCTTAGGGTATTCACCCCTCCACTTT.